The 12 T cell receptor beta chains presented below share a single source sample, sequenced in a study of radiation and T cells in renal cell carcinoma. Method: immunoSEQ multiplex PCR; TCRdb's copy keeps in-frame clones and lacks some. Of around 77,000 clones listed, 83% are singletons. Time point specified: blood 4 weeks post-SBRT, at nephrectomy. The sample's treatment: 15 Gy SBRT to primary tumor, nephrectomy 4 weeks later. The sample consisted of blood, taken from a patient whose treatment included radiotherapy and nephrectomy. The receptors originated from an older woman with renal cell carcinoma.

The V and J genes are TRBV5-6 and TRBJ2-5; D is ambiguous. Trimming took off 1 base at V and 0 bases at J, with 16 bases between the two ends. Germline V lookup: CDR1 SGHDT, CDR2 YYEEEE. CDR3 size: 17 residues. This chain's CDR3 is CASSLQYPVNYQETQYF. For the CDR3, the DNA is TGTGCCAGCAGCTTGCAATACCCAGTGAACTACCAAGAGACCCAGTACTTC.

The chain employs TRBV5-1 and TRBJ2-1; the D is unclear. Germline assignment: CDR1 SGHRS and CDR2 YFSETQ. There are 14 residues in the CDR3. V lost 0 bases and J 2 bases, leaving 6 bases between the germline ends. Here the CDR3 reads CASSLAQTYNEQFF. DNA of the CDR3: TGCGCCAGCAGCTTGGCCCAGACCTACAATGAGCAGTTCTTC.

This chain connects TRBV19 to TRBJ1-4; D not certain. The CDR3 runs to 16 residues. From germline, CDR1 is LNHDA and CDR2 SQIVND (reference sequence). V lost 4 bases, J lost 5 bases, and 17 bases lay in between. CDR3 nucleotides: TGTGCCAGTAGTACTCATCGACGGAGGTCGAATGAAAAACTGTTTTTT. Amino acids: CASSTHRRRSNEKLFF.

This chain uses TRBV6-1 with TRBJ2-1; no reliable D call. Trimming removed 10 bases at V and 5 bases at J, with 15 bases between. This CDR3 spans 13 amino acids. Germline CDR1 MNHNS, CDR2 SASEGT. CDR3 sequence reads: CATRLTLDNEQFF. The CDR3 nucleotides are TGTGCCACCCGCCTGACTCTCGACAATGAGCAGTTCTTC.

The V gene is TRBV7-2, the J gene TRBJ1-1, with D tentatively TRBD1 (5 bases). Trimming removed 1 base at V and 2 bases at J, with 14 bases between. This CDR3 comprises 16 residues. Looked up from germline, CDR1 is SGHTA and CDR2 is FQGNSA. The CDR3 bases are TGTGCCAGCAGCTTAGTCCCTATCCAGGGAAACACTGAAGCTTTCTTT. It encodes CASSLVPIQGNTEAFF.

J is TRBJ1-6 and V is TRBV18, with D unresolved. The V end was cut by 3 bases, the J end by 7 bases, with 7 bases between. The CDR3 has 13 residues. The germline CDR1 and CDR2 sequences are KGHSH and LQKENI. The CDR3 protein is CASSPDWNSPLHF. In DNA form, the CDR3 reads TGTGCCAGCTCACCCGACTGGAATTCACCCCTCCACTTT.

The genes are TRBV5-6 and TRBJ2-7; D not resolved. The CDR3 runs to 11 residues. The ends were cut back, 2 bases at V and 12 bases at J, with 12 bases in the middle. CDR1 is SGHDT and CDR2 is YYEEEE in the germline V gene. The CDR3 nucleotides are TGTGCCAGCAGCTTAACGCAGGTTCTGTACTTC. Protein: CASSLTQVLYF.

This clone showed up just a few times. The chain employs TRBV7-9 and TRBJ1-1; perhaps TRBD1 as D (5 bases). The V end was cut by 5 bases, the J end by 6 bases, with 13 bases between. Germline V gene sequence: CDR1 SEHNR, CDR2 FQNEAQ (reference sequence). CDR3 size: 13 residues. The CDR3 DNA follows: TGTGCCAGCAGCCTCAGGGTTCTCCCTGAAGCTTTCTTT. This translates into CASSLRVLPEAFF. The variable domain in full, with the rest retrieved from reference TRBV7-9 and TRBJ1-1, is DTGVSQNPRHKITKRGQNVTFRCDPISEHNRLYWYRQTLGQGPEFLTYFQNEAQLEKSRLLSDRFSAERPKGSFSTLEIQRTEQGDSAMYLCASSLRVLPEAFFGQGTRLTVV.

This chain links TRBV7-2 with TRBJ1-2; 8 positions agree with TRBD1. The CDR3 runs to 15 residues. The germline V gene has CDR1 SGHTA and CDR2 FQGNSA. V lost 6 bases and J lost 8; bases outside the gene matches: 14. CDR3 residues: CASRGGQGPGEGYTF. CDR3 nucleotides: TGTGCCAGCAGGGGAGGACAGGGACCAGGTGAAGGCTACACCTTC.

The chain combines TRBV27 with TRBJ2-1; D call uncertain. Germline CDR1 is MNHEY and CDR2 is SMNVEV (reference sequence). V was shortened by 6 bases and J by 7 bases, with 10 bases between the two germline ends. The length of the CDR3 is 12 residues. Here the CDR3 reads CASRITINEQFF. CDR3 sequence (DNA): TGTGCCAGCAGAATTACAATTAATGAGCAGTTCTTC.

The J gene is TRBJ1-6, the V gene TRBV27; D not certain. Between the trimmed V and J ends, which lost 2 bases and 0 bases, there was a span of 8 bases. Germline-derived CDR1 and CDR2 are MNHEY and SMNVEV (reference sequence). The CDR3 is 16 residues long. The CDR3 region is CASSLTSPSYNSPLHF. CDR3 DNA: TGTGCCAGCAGTTTAACGTCTCCCTCCTATAATTCACCCCTCCACTTT.

The gene calls are TRBV6-1 and TRBJ1-5; D is possibly TRBD1 (5 bases). The CDR3 sequence is 16 residues long. Between the trimmed V and J ends, which lost 2 bases and 0 bases, there was a span of 11 bases. Looked up from germline, CDR1 is MNHNS and CDR2 is SASEGT. This chain's CDR3 is CASSELAGYSNQPQHF. CDR3 bases: TGTGCCAGCAGTGAATTGGCAGGGTATAGCAATCAGCCCCAGCATTTT.